The 12 T cell receptor beta chains reported below all come from one sample, sequenced in a study of cytomegalovirus exposure and HLA in healthy donors. The PCR ran on 60 Vbeta and 13 Jbeta primers. Repertoires were generated with immunoSEQ multiplex PCR, while TCRdb's copy carries only in-frame clones and drops some. The data contain approximately 150,000 clones, roughly 80% of them singletons. The sample was PBMCs. These receptors were collected from a man between 45 and 60 years old in good health and CMV-seropositive.

This clone has a handful of counts. This rearrangement joins TRBV5-6 to TRBJ1-1, with TRBD1 as a possible D gene (6 bases). This CDR3 has 16 residues. CDR1 is SGHDT, CDR2 YYEEEE, per germline. Trimming pared 4 bases from V and 1 base from J, leaving 17 bases between. The CDR3 spells CASSPTGMRTNTEAFF. CDR3 nucleotide sequence: TGTGCCAGCAGCCCTACAGGGATGAGGACGAACACTGAAGCTTTCTTT. Based on the CDR3 plus reference TRBV5-6 and TRBJ1-1, the full variable domain is DAGVTQSPTHLIKTRGQQVTLRCSPKSGHDTVSWYQQALGQGPQFIFQYYEEEERQRGNFPDRFSGHQFPNYSSELNVNALLLGDSALYLCASSPTGMRTNTEAFFGQGTRLTVV.

This sequence joins TRBV11-2 and TRBJ1-2; TRBD1 agrees at 9 bases. V trimming: 5 bases; J trimming: 5 bases; junction bases outside the gene matches: 9. The CDR3 extends over 15 amino acids. Looked up from germline, CDR1 is SGHAT and CDR2 is FQNNGV. DNA for the CDR3: TGTGCCAGCAGCAATAGAATACAGGGGGCATATGGCTACACCTTC. Its translation is CASSNRIQGAYGYTF.

The rearrangement joins TRBV28 to TRBJ1-5, with TRBD1 identical over 8 bases. This CDR3 is 17 amino acids long. Germline V gene sequence: CDR1 MDHEN, CDR2 SYDVKM. The J segment lost 4 bases and the V segment lost 6 bases, leaving 14 bases of the junction unmatched. The CDR3 DNA is TGTGCCAGCAGCCTAGGGGGCCGGACAGGGTTGAATCAGCCCCAGCATTTT. Translating it yields CASSLGGRTGLNQPQHF.

This chain connects TRBV28 to TRBJ2-1; TRBD2 aligns across 15 bases. This CDR3 region has 15 residues. V lost 6 bases and J lost 12; bases outside the gene matches: 9. Germline V gene lookup returns CDR1 MDHEN and CDR2 SYDVKM. The CDR3 nucleotides read TGTGCCAGCAGGGGACCGGGACTAGCGGGGGGCATGCAGTTCTTC. As protein: CASRGPGLAGGMQFF. The entire variable domain, with the rest obtained from reference TRBV28 and TRBJ2-1, is as follows: DVKVTQSSRYLVKRTGEKVFLECVQDMDHENMFWYRQDPGLGLRLIYFSYDVKMKEKGDIPEGYSVSREKKERFSLILESASTNQTSMYLCASRGPGLAGGMQFFGPGTRLTVL.

This chain uses TRBV7-9 with TRBJ2-7, with 10 bases fitting TRBD1. J was trimmed by 6 bases and V by 5 bases; bases with no gene match: 13. The length of the CDR3 is 16 residues. Germline V gene data show CDR1 as SEHNR and CDR2 as FQNEAQ (reference sequence). CDR3 loop: CASSRPPGQGSFEQYF. The CDR3 bases are TGTGCCAGCAGCAGACCCCCGGGACAGGGGAGTTTCGAGCAGTACTTC.

V gene TRBV18 combines with J gene TRBJ1-1; 8 bases match TRBD1. V was clipped by 0 bases and J by 1 base; unmatched bases: 4. Germline assignment: CDR1 KGHSH and CDR2 LQKENI. CDR3 size: 16 residues. This CDR3 reads CASSPPARGPNTEAFF. CDR3 nucleotide sequence: TGTGCCAGCTCACCACCCGCCAGGGGGCCGAACACTGAAGCTTTCTTT.

V usage is TRBV19 and J usage is TRBJ2-2; 7 positions agree with TRBD1. The V and J ends lost 6 bases and 5 bases, in that order; junction bases with no gene match: 6. This CDR3 is built from 14 residues. The germline gives CDR1 LNHDA, CDR2 SQIVND (reference sequence). The DNA for the CDR3 is TGTGCCAGTAGAAGAGACAGGGAAACCGGGGAGCTGTTTTTT. Encoded protein: CASRRDRETGELFF. Full variable domain (missing parts from reference TRBV19 and TRBJ2-2): DGGITQSPKYLFRKEGQNVTLSCEQNLNHDAMYWYRQDPGQGLRLIYYSQIVNDFQKGDIAEGYSVSREKKESFPLTVTSAQKNPTAFYLCASRRDRETGELFFGEGSRLTVL.

The V call is TRBV28, the J call TRBJ1-2; TRBD1 matches 7 bases. With 7 bases clipped from V and 4 bases from J, the junction kept 9 bases outside the gene matches. The germline V gene has CDR1 MDHEN and CDR2 SYDVKM. This CDR3 region has 14 residues. The CDR3 region is CASITSGTAYGYTF. For the CDR3, the DNA is TGTGCCAGCATAACATCCGGGACAGCCTATGGCTACACCTTC.

V gene TRBV7-6 combines with J gene TRBJ2-2; the D gene is possibly TRBD2 (5 bases). The germline V gene encodes CDR1 SGHVS and CDR2 FNYEAQ. The CDR3 extends over 12 amino acids. Between the trimmed V and J ends, which lost 5 bases and 8 bases, there was a span of 9 bases. CDR3 amino acids: CASSLGLGELFF. DNA for the CDR3: TGTGCCAGCAGCCTCGGACTGGGGGAGCTGTTTTTT.

V is TRBV7-2 and J is TRBJ1-1; the D is unclear. This CDR3 has 12 amino acids. The V end lost 2 bases, the J end lost 11 bases, and 12 bases lay between the germline ends. The germline V gene has CDR1 SGHTA and CDR2 FQGNSA. The CDR3: CASSLPPARAFF. DNA of the CDR3: TGTGCCAGCAGCTTACCGCCGGCGCGGGCTTTCTTT.

This chain uses TRBV19 with TRBJ2-7; TRBD1 matches at 7 bases. Germline V gene data show CDR1 as LNHDA and CDR2 as SQIVND (reference sequence). The CDR3 contains 14 residues. Trimming cost V 10 bases and J 4 bases; bases outside gene matches: 13. The CDR3 is CAIQRGQREYEQYF. As DNA, the CDR3 is TGTGCCATTCAGAGGGGACAGAGGGAATACGAGCAGTACTTC. Full variable domain (remainder filled in from reference TRBV19 and TRBJ2-7): DGGITQSPKYLFRKEGQNVTLSCEQNLNHDAMYWYRQDPGQGLRLIYYSQIVNDFQKGDIAEGYSVSREKKESFPLTVTSAQKNPTAFYLCAIQRGQREYEQYFGPGTRLTVT.

This chain uses TRBV4-1 with TRBJ2-7; 11 bases are shared with TRBD2. Losses at the gene ends were 1 base for V and 4 bases for J; bases not matched to a gene: 3. Germline V gene data show CDR1 as MGHRA and CDR2 as YSYEKL. The CDR3 contains 15 residues. The CDR3 spells CASSQGLAGFYEQYF. CDR3 sequence (DNA): TGCGCCAGCAGCCAAGGACTAGCGGGATTTTACGAGCAGTACTTC.